A selection of T cell receptor beta chains follows, all from one sample in a study of cytomegalovirus exposure and HLA in healthy donors. This table comes from immunoSEQ multiplex PCR, and its TCRdb copy is limited to in-frame clones, with some not included. The sample shows 95,000 to 100,000 clones, roughly 70% of them seen only once. Sequenced sample: PBMCs. The source is a middle-aged man in good health and CMV-seronegative. CDR3s include the opening cysteine and the closing phenylalanine or tryptophan. A D gene is named only where the DNA matches it firmly.

D gene: -; V gene: TRBV5-1; CDR3 length: 16; J gene: TRBJ2-6; CDR3 protein: CASSLWSRPGANVLTF
D gene: -; V gene: TRBV5-1; CDR3 length: 15; J gene: TRBJ2-1; CDR3 protein: CASSLIREVRNEQFF
D gene: -; V gene: TRBV21-1; CDR3 length: 15; J gene: TRBJ2-5; CDR3 protein: CASTTGTGGRETQYF
D gene: TRBD1; V gene: TRBV6-1; CDR3 length: 14; J gene: TRBJ1-6; CDR3 protein: CASSRDRYNSPLHF
D gene: -; V gene: TRBV7-9; CDR3 length: 12; J gene: TRBJ2-5; CDR3 protein: CSSSFGGETQYF
D gene: -; V gene: TRBV11-2; CDR3 length: 14; J gene: TRBJ2-7; CDR3 protein: CASSLDSVQFEQYF
D gene: -; V gene: TRBV19; CDR3 length: 15; J gene: TRBJ2-3; CDR3 protein: CASSMFGGREDTQYF
D gene: -; V gene: TRBV5-1; CDR3 length: 15; J gene: TRBJ1-5; CDR3 protein: CASSLDSWSNQPQHF
D gene: -; V gene: TRBV28; CDR3 length: 13; J gene: TRBJ2-2; CDR3 protein: CASLSANTGELFF
D gene: TRBD2; V gene: TRBV4-2; CDR3 length: 15; J gene: TRBJ2-5; CDR3 protein: CASSQTSGGQETQYF
D gene: TRBD1; V gene: TRBV28; CDR3 length: 16; J gene: TRBJ1-2; CDR3 protein: CASSLYRIGTEYGYTF
D gene: TRBD1; V gene: TRBV6-1; CDR3 length: 18; J gene: TRBJ1-3; CDR3 protein: CASSARLTGGRAGNTIYF
D gene: -; V gene: TRBV11-2; CDR3 length: 11; J gene: TRBJ2-5; CDR3 protein: CASSLAGAQYF
D gene: -; V gene: TRBV7-9; CDR3 length: 12; J gene: TRBJ2-1; CDR3 protein: CASSLVEIRQFF
D gene: -; V gene: TRBV6-6; CDR3 length: 14; J gene: TRBJ2-3; CDR3 protein: CASKQRLPTDTQYF
D gene: -; V gene: TRBV15; CDR3 length: 15; J gene: TRBJ2-1; CDR3 protein: CATSRGAGLGNEQFF
D gene: -; V gene: TRBV25-1; CDR3 length: 11; J gene: TRBJ1-2; CDR3 protein: CASSSRYGYTF
D gene: -; V gene: TRBV9; CDR3 length: 15; J gene: TRBJ1-3; CDR3 protein: CASSVGSDSGNTIYF
D gene: -; V gene: TRBV7-9; CDR3 length: 14; J gene: TRBJ2-6; CDR3 protein: CASTRASGANVLTF
D gene: -; V gene: TRBV19; CDR3 length: 14; J gene: TRBJ2-7; CDR3 protein: CASRLRQEASEQYF
D gene: -; V gene: TRBV5-6; CDR3 length: 16; J gene: TRBJ1-6; CDR3 protein: CASSLSSSRINSPLHF
D gene: -; V gene: TRBV28; CDR3 length: 14; J gene: TRBJ1-4; CDR3 protein: CASRPSGVGEKLFF
D gene: TRBD2; V gene: TRBV5-1; CDR3 length: 19; J gene: TRBJ2-1; CDR3 protein: CASSLGSPLAGPASGEQFF
D gene: TRBD1; V gene: TRBV2; CDR3 length: 16; J gene: TRBJ1-2; CDR3 protein: CASSALSGQGLHGYTF
D gene: -; V gene: TRBV11-2; CDR3 length: 13; J gene: TRBJ2-2; CDR3 protein: CASSFLEAGELFF